What follows are 10 T cell receptor beta chains derived from one specimen sequenced in a study of shared clonotypes between healthy human individuals. CD45RO-negative, CCR7-selected cells formed the naive CD8 fraction, which excluded terminally differentiated effector memory CD45RA+ cells. Produced via immunoSEQ multiplex PCR; TCRdb's table is partial and in-frame only. The repertoire includes some 2,100,000 clones, under 95% of them detected once, and around 1.7% sits in the top ten. The sequencing sample was made of naive CD8+ T cells from PBMCs. The receptors were sampled from a man between 18 and 29 years old in good health. Some clones in this sample may be carry-over from other donors' samples.

This clone appeared a single time. This chain links TRBV11-3 with TRBJ2-1; TRBD2 is a possible D gene (6 bases). Germline lookup yields CDR1 SGHNT and CDR2 YENEEA. V lost 5 bases, J lost 3 bases, and 14 bases lay in between. The CDR3 has 15 amino acids. In DNA form, the CDR3 reads TGTGCCAGCAGCGGCAGACTAGGGAACTACAATGAGCAGTTCTTC. Encoded protein: CASSGRLGNYNEQFF.

The rearrangement links TRBV7-9 to TRBJ2-3, with D hard to call. V was trimmed by 2 bases and J by 3 bases, leaving 9 bases between them. This CDR3 has 14 amino acids. The V gene's germline CDR1 is SEHNR and CDR2 FQNEAQ (reference sequence). CDR3 sequence: CASSLRNPTDTQYF. The CDR3 DNA follows: TGTGCCAGCAGCTTAAGGAATCCTACAGATACGCAGTATTTT. The variable domain in full, completed from reference TRBV7-9 and TRBJ2-3, reads DTGVSQNPRHKITKRGQNVTFRCDPISEHNRLYWYRQTLGQGPEFLTYFQNEAQLEKSRLLSDRFSAERPKGSFSTLEIQRTEQGDSAMYLCASSLRNPTDTQYFGPGTRLTVL.

The V and J genes are TRBV28 and TRBJ1-5, with a possible D match to TRBD1 (5 bases). Germline CDR1 and CDR2: MDHEN and SYDVKM. V lost 7 bases, J lost 7 bases, and 20 bases lay in between. The CDR3 runs 15 residues. Written as DNA, the CDR3 is TGTGCCAGCACCGACCGGACGGACATCAGGCAGCCCCAGCATTTT. Translation: CASTDRTDIRQPQHF.

For this clone: Other DNA sequences in the same sample also yield this CDR3. The chain combines TRBV20-1 with TRBJ2-7; D gene unclear. The CDR3 length is 11 residues. Trimming shortened V by 3 bases and J by 4 bases, and 7 bases separated the two germline ends. The V gene's germline CDR1 is DFQATT and CDR2 SNEGSKA (reference sequence). This chain's CDR3 is CSARLEYEQYF. In nucleotides, the CDR3 is TGCAGTGCTAGGTTGGAGTACGAGCAGTACTTC.

Note on this clone: The same CDR3 can be traced to other DNA sequences in this sample. V is TRBV9 and J is TRBJ2-7; no firm D call. CDR1 and CDR2 from the germline V gene are SGDLS and YYNGEE. The CDR3 has 14 amino acids. With 0 bases removed from V and 5 bases from J, the gap between germline ends came to 12 bases. The CDR3 protein is CASSVASGGNEQYF. In DNA, the CDR3 is TGTGCCAGCAGCGTAGCGTCAGGCGGAAACGAGCAGTACTTC.

V and J are TRBV11-2 and TRBJ2-3; D ambiguous. The CDR3 sequence is 11 residues long. Trimming cost V 7 bases and J 6 bases, with 8 bases left between them. CDR1 is SGHAT and CDR2 is FQNNGV in the germline V gene. CDR3 sequence reads: CASKVVDTQYF. In DNA, the CDR3 is TGTGCCAGCAAGGTGGTCGATACGCAGTATTTT. The complete variable domain, with remaining parts taken from reference TRBV11-2 and TRBJ2-3, reads EAGVAQSPRYKIIEKRQSVAFWCNPISGHATLYWYQQILGQGPKLLIQFQNNGVVDDSQLPKDRFSAERLKGVDSTLKIQPAKLEDSAVYLCASKVVDTQYFGPGTRLTVL.

The V call is TRBV5-8, the J call TRBJ1-1; no clear D. The CDR3 is 13 amino acids. The germline V and J ends were trimmed by 4 bases and 5 bases, with 12 bases remaining between them. Germline CDR1 is SGHTS and CDR2 is YDEGEE. The chain's CDR3 is CASSPIRLTEAFF. Written as DNA, the CDR3 is TGTGCCAGCAGCCCGATTCGATTGACTGAAGCTTTCTTT.

The chain joins TRBV5-1 to TRBJ1-1, with a tentative D call TRBD1 (5 bases). The CDR3 totals 13 residues. CDR1 is SGHRS and CDR2 is YFSETQ in the germline V gene. V lost 3 bases and J lost 4, with 10 bases in between. Here the CDR3 DNA reads TGCGCCAGCAGCTGGGGGACCGGCACTGAAGCTTTCTTT. This translates into CASSWGTGTEAFF.

The V and J genes are TRBV5-6 and TRBJ1-1; maybe TRBD1 (5 bases). V was clipped by 3 bases and J by 7 bases, with 16 bases between them. From germline, CDR1 is SGHDT and CDR2 YYEEEE. The length of the CDR3 is 14 residues. CDR3 coding DNA: TGTGCCAGCAGCTCTCGTCCCAGGGAGCTTGAAGCTTTCTTT. It specifies CASSSRPRELEAFF.

V and J are TRBV2 and TRBJ2-1; possible D gene TRBD2, 5 bases. Between the trimmed V and J ends, which lost 6 bases and 0 bases, there was a span of 15 bases. In germline, CDR1 is SNHLY, CDR2 FYNNEI. CDR3 length equals 16 residues. This CDR3 reads CASSVDATSSYNEQFF. The CDR3 DNA follows: TGTGCCAGCAGCGTGGACGCCACTAGCTCCTACAATGAGCAGTTCTTC.